These T cell receptor beta chains were read from a single sample in a study of CD8 T cells in ankylosing spondylitis. TCRdb re-derived calls from the 5' RACE reads in MiXCR, one entry per CDR3 protein. This sample has a few hundred thousand distinct CDR3 sequences; 11% occur once, and the top ten carry around 10%. The specimen sequenced was blood, either unsorted or a sorted T cell fraction (not recorded which). The origin of the receptors is a female donor with ankylosing spondylitis or in good health (not recorded which). CDR3s include the opening cysteine and the closing phenylalanine or tryptophan. A D gene is named only where the DNA matches it firmly.

CDR3aa	v_gene	j_gene	d_gene
CASKRGEMNTEAFF	TRBV3-1	TRBJ1-1	NA
CASSASPTGELFF	TRBV11-2	TRBJ2-2	NA
CASSPAGALYEQYF	TRBV5-8	TRBJ2-7	NA
CASSLKLAGVTDTQYF	TRBV11-2	TRBJ2-3	TRBD2
CTSSLGQGQAFQETQYF	TRBV7-9	TRBJ2-5	TRBD1
CASSLLPWTGKETQYF	TRBV5-1	TRBJ2-5	TRBD1
CASTISNQPQHF	TRBV12-3/TRBV12-4	TRBJ1-5	NA
CASSSPFVGTQYF	TRBV9	TRBJ2-3	NA
CASSLMVGTLRTEAFF	TRBV27	TRBJ1-1	NA
CASSLGFDRGPWTETQYF	TRBV7-3	TRBJ2-5	TRBD1
CATSPGGYEQFF	TRBV15	TRBJ2-1	TRBD1
CATSDTTLGGTDTQYF	TRBV24-1	TRBJ2-3	NA
CSARGWDREGEQYF	TRBV20-1	TRBJ2-7	TRBD1
CASSISTEYEQYF	TRBV7-2	TRBJ2-7	NA
CASNPTAGTHDNEQFF	TRBV12-3/TRBV12-4	TRBJ2-1	NA
CASSLAQRFQETQYF	TRBV12-3/TRBV12-4	TRBJ2-5	NA
CASSPRGSNEQFF	TRBV7-6	TRBJ2-1	NA
CASSSTRLNNEQFF	TRBV2	TRBJ2-1	NA
CAIRIIGGLGTEAFF	TRBV10-3	TRBJ1-1	NA
CASSDSEGGRTF	TRBV6-4	TRBJ1-2	NA
CASSVGFRGDYGYTF	TRBV9	TRBJ1-2	NA
CASSVALQGYGYTF	TRBV7-2	TRBJ1-2	TRBD1
CASSGDRGDTQYF	TRBV6-1	TRBJ2-3	TRBD1
CASSYKRITRCLAGPETQYF	TRBV7-4	TRBJ2-5	NA
CASTLVRGSYEQYF	TRBV6-2/TRBV6-3	TRBJ2-7	NA
CSARDGQGSNYGYTF	TRBV20-1	TRBJ1-2	NA
CASSAGQTRQETQYF	TRBV27	TRBJ2-5	NA
CASSYKTGSSYEQYF	TRBV11-2	TRBJ2-7	TRBD1